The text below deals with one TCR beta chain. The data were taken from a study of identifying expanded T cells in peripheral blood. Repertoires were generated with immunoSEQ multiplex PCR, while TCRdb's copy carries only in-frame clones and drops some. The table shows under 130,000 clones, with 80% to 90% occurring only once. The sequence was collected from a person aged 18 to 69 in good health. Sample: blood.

CDR3 nucleotides: TGTGCCAGCAGTAAGACTAGCGGGGGGGCGCGTGAGCAGTACTTC. Amino acid sequence: CASSKTSGGAREQYF. The V gene is TRBV6-6, the J gene TRBJ2-7; 14 bases align to TRBD2. The CDR3 is 15 residues long. The germline CDR1 and CDR2 sequences are MNHNY and SVGAGI (reference sequence). The ends lost 5 bases at V and 7 bases at J; junction bases unmatched: 7.